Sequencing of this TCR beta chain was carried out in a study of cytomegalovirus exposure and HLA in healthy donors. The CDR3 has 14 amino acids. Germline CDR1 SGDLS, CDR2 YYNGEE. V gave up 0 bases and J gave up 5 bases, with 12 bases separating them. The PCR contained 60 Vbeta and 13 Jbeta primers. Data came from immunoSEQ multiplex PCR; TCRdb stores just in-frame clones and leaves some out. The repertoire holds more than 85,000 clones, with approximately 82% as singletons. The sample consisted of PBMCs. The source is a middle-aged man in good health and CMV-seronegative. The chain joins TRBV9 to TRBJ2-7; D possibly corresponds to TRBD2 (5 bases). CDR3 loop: CASSVDGVLHEQYF. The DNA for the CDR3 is TGTGCCAGCAGCGTAGACGGGGTACTCCACGAGCAGTACTTC.